The 2 T cell receptor beta chains in this list originate from one sample, sequenced in a study of T cells after yellow fever vaccination. TCRdb ran MiXCR on the 5' RACE reads and lists one entry per CDR3 protein. This sample has roughly 500,000 distinct CDR3 sequences, with around 21% found just once. Sequencing was performed on PBMCs, taken 15 days after the yellow fever booster vaccination. These receptors came from a man aged 30 to 45 who received the YFV17D yellow fever vaccine.

This clonotype was observed a handful of times. The germline gene is not matched at one end of the junction; a read error may be the cause. This chain joins TRBV28 and TRBJ2-3; TRBD2 matches at 8 bases. Germline-derived CDR1 and CDR2 are MDHEN and SYDVKM. There are 12 residues in the CDR3. In DNA form, the CDR3 reads TGTGCCAGCAGGGGTACTAGCGGTCGACGGCATTTT. Translating it yields CASRGTSGRRHF.

The chain is built from TRBV20-1 and TRBJ2-3; the D is unclear. With 8 bases removed from V and 0 bases from J, the gap between germline ends came to 12 bases. CDR1 DFQATT and CDR2 SNEGSKA come from the germline V gene (reference sequence). The CDR3 sequence is 13 residues long. Here the CDR3 reads CSPTLTSTDTQYF. The CDR3 region has the DNA TGCAGTCCTACACTAACCAGCACAGATACGCAGTATTTT.